A selection of T cell receptor beta chains follows, all from one sample in a study. TCRdb passed the 5' RACE reads through MiXCR, listing each CDR3 protein once. The table shows approximately 42,000 distinct CDR3 sequences, with roughly 29% occurring only once. The sample comprised memory CD4+ T cells sorted from a lymph node. These receptors originate from a female donor with breast cancer. Both conserved end residues are part of each CDR3. The order of the fields is D gene, clone size, V gene, J gene, CDR3 protein, CDR3 DNA. The D gene is left open where the match is weak. For some rows the clone size is stated as once, few or many, or as a class when expanded; others skip it.

D gene: TRBD2; clone size: few; V gene: TRBV7-9; J gene: TRBJ2-1; CDR3 protein: CASSFYTSGVEEQFF; CDR3 DNA: TGTGCCAGCAGCTTTTACACTAGCGGAGTGGAGGAGCAGTTCTTC
D gene: TRBD2; clone size: NA; V gene: TRBV7-8; J gene: TRBJ2-7; CDR3 protein: CASSPYRLAGGYEQYF; CDR3 DNA: TGTGCCAGCAGCCCTTACAGACTAGCGGGAGGATACGAGCAGTACTTC
D gene: TRBD2; clone size: NA; V gene: TRBV6-4; J gene: TRBJ2-3; CDR3 protein: CASSDQRGPSDTQYF; CDR3 DNA: TGTGCCAGCAGTGATCAGCGGGGGCCCTCCGATACGCAGTATTTT
D gene: NA; clone size: NA; V gene: TRBV6-2/TRBV6-3; J gene: TRBJ2-3; CDR3 protein: CASSSASPDTQYF; CDR3 DNA: TGTGCCAGCAGCTCGGCGTCGCCAGATACGCAGTATTTT
D gene: TRBD2; clone size: NA; V gene: TRBV5-1; J gene: TRBJ2-7; CDR3 protein: CASKKITSGYEQYF; CDR3 DNA: TGCGCCAGCAAGAAAATCACTAGCGGCTACGAGCAGTACTTC
D gene: TRBD1; clone size: NA; V gene: TRBV12-3/TRBV12-4; J gene: TRBJ2-7; CDR3 protein: CASSPNSGGTGYEQYF; CDR3 DNA: TGTGCCAGCAGCCCCAATTCAGGGGGAACCGGCTACGAGCAGTACTTC
D gene: TRBD2; clone size: NA; V gene: TRBV4-1; J gene: TRBJ2-7; CDR3 protein: CASSQGLAGGAEQYF; CDR3 DNA: TGCGCCAGCAGCCAGGGACTAGCGGGAGGTGCCGAGCAGTACTTC
D gene: NA; clone size: NA; V gene: TRBV3-1; J gene: TRBJ2-7; CDR3 protein: CASSQSEGFPYEQYF; CDR3 DNA: TGTGCCAGCAGCCAAAGTGAAGGATTTCCCTACGAGCAGTACTTC
D gene: TRBD2; clone size: NA; V gene: TRBV11-3; J gene: TRBJ2-2; CDR3 protein: CASSRGLAGTGELFF; CDR3 DNA: TGTGCCAGCAGCCGGGGACTAGCCGGCACCGGGGAGCTGTTTTTT
D gene: TRBD1; clone size: NA; V gene: TRBV6-1; J gene: TRBJ2-7; CDR3 protein: CASSRDRGWYEQYF; CDR3 DNA: TGTGCCAGCAGCCGGGACAGGGGGTGGTACGAGCAGTACTTC
D gene: NA; clone size: few; V gene: TRBV5-6; J gene: TRBJ2-2; CDR3 protein: CASSSQDGGTGELFF; CDR3 DNA: TGTGCCAGCAGCTCCCAGGACGGGGGCACCGGGGAGCTGTTTTTT
D gene: TRBD2; clone size: few; V gene: TRBV7-8; J gene: TRBJ2-3; CDR3 protein: CASGLAVARTDTQYF; CDR3 DNA: TGTGCCAGCGGACTAGCGGTTGCTCGCACAGATACGCAGTATTTT
D gene: NA; clone size: NA; V gene: TRBV7-2; J gene: TRBJ2-1; CDR3 protein: CAGSQGTTGPNEQFF; CDR3 DNA: TGTGCCGGCAGCCAGGGGACGACGGGCCCCAATGAGCAGTTCTTC
D gene: TRBD1; clone size: NA; V gene: TRBV15; J gene: TRBJ2-1; CDR3 protein: CATSSQGARNEQFF; CDR3 DNA: TGTGCCACCAGTTCACAGGGGGCGCGCAATGAGCAGTTCTTC
D gene: NA; clone size: NA; V gene: TRBV29-1; J gene: TRBJ1-4; CDR3 protein: CSVAWREGEKLFF; CDR3 DNA: TGCAGCGTTGCGTGGAGGGAAGGAGAAAAACTGTTTTTT
D gene: NA; clone size: few; V gene: TRBV7-6; J gene: TRBJ2-7; CDR3 protein: CASSLTGPESEQYF; CDR3 DNA: TGTGCCAGCAGCTTAACGGGGCCCGAGAGTGAGCAGTACTTC
D gene: NA; clone size: NA; V gene: TRBV4-3; J gene: TRBJ1-1; CDR3 protein: CASSQVGRGRLNTEAFF; CDR3 DNA: TGCGCCAGCAGCCAAGTGGGCAGGGGACGTCTGAACACTGAAGCTTTCTTT
D gene: TRBD1; clone size: few; V gene: TRBV4-3; J gene: TRBJ1-3; CDR3 protein: CASSPRQGAGNTIYF; CDR3 DNA: TGCGCCAGCAGCCCAAGACAGGGGGCCGGAAACACCATATATTTT
D gene: TRBD1; clone size: few; V gene: TRBV4-1; J gene: TRBJ2-7; CDR3 protein: CASSQPSGTGSYEQYF; CDR3 DNA: TGCGCCAGCAGCCAGCCGTCCGGGACAGGTTCCTACGAGCAGTACTTC
D gene: NA; clone size: NA; V gene: TRBV6-2/TRBV6-3; J gene: TRBJ1-1; CDR3 protein: CASSYASFSGTEAFF; CDR3 DNA: TGTGCCAGCAGTTACGCGTCCTTTAGTGGGACTGAAGCTTTCTTT
D gene: TRBD2; clone size: NA; V gene: TRBV12-3/TRBV12-4; J gene: TRBJ2-7; CDR3 protein: CASSFSGRARGYEQYF; CDR3 DNA: TGTGCCAGCAGTTTTAGCGGGAGGGCCAGAGGCTACGAGCAGTACTTC
D gene: TRBD1; clone size: many; V gene: TRBV20-1; J gene: TRBJ2-7; CDR3 protein: CSATPDRGRGEQYF; CDR3 DNA: TGCAGTGCAACCCCGGACAGGGGGCGCGGCGAGCAGTACTTC
D gene: NA; clone size: NA; V gene: TRBV5-6; J gene: TRBJ2-1; CDR3 protein: CASSLAGGNEQFF; CDR3 DNA: TGTGCCAGCAGCTTGGCAGGCGGGAATGAGCAGTTCTTC